This T cell receptor (beta chain) comes out of a study of CD8+CD57+ T cells in acquired aplastic anemia. At the level of the study: Quantities of DNA derived from sorted CD4+ and CD8+ cells averaged 3.2 ug.

This CDR3 comprises 15 residues. CDR1 is SGHTA, CDR2 FQGTGA, per germline. V shed 4 bases and J 6 bases; nucleotides not matched to a gene: 8. The use of genomic DNA as template underpinned the TCR beta VDJ and CDR3 profiling. TCRdb reprocessed the reads via MiXCR and lists one record per CDR3 protein. This table holds 450,000 to 550,000 distinct CDR3 sequences, more than 25% found once. Study-level results: Roughly 30 CD8+ CDR3 sequences occurred in both the patients and the controls. Patients and controls had CD8+ Simpson's diversity values that were not significantly distinct.

Those patients picked for sequencing had displayed CD8+CD57+ cell expansion on flow cytometry. The enrolled patients all had severe acquired aplastic anemia. With regard to this clonotype: Its antigen is currently unknown.

The rearrangement links TRBV7-3 to TRBJ1-1; 10 bases match TRBD1. The origin of this receptor is a human donor with aplastic anemia. Sequences were obtained from sorted CD4+, CD8+, or CD8+CD57+ T cells (not recorded which) from PBMCs. The CDR3 sequence is CASSYTTGGHAEAFF. The CDR3 DNA reads as TGTGCCAGCAGCTACACGACAGGGGGCCACGCTGAAGCTTTCTTT.